Shown below are 15 T cell receptor beta chains from a single sample sequenced in a study of blood T cell repertoires in COVID-19. The repertoire was sequenced with immunoSEQ multiplex PCR; TCRdb's copy has only in-frame clones and lacks some. The profile covers 180,000 or so clones, with 80% to 90% appearing a single time and 3.7% taken by the ten largest. Source material: peripheral blood. The origin of the receptors is a man aged 18-30 years with active or convalescent COVID-19.

The chain joins TRBV4-2 to TRBJ2-5; 8 nucleotides align to TRBD1. Germline CDR1 LGHNA, CDR2 YNFKEQ. The ends lost 2 bases at V and 1 base at J; junction bases unmatched: 3. This CDR3 contains 15 residues. The CDR3 DNA is TGTGCCAGCAGCCAAACAGGGGGTCCCCAAGAGACCCAGTACTTC. As protein: CASSQTGGPQETQYF.

This clone was counted a few times. J is TRBJ1-1 and V is TRBV28, with TRBD1 matching 8 bases. Per germline, CDR1 MDHEN and CDR2 SYDVKM. V shed 10 bases and J 3 bases; nucleotides not matched to a gene: 7. CDR3 length: 13 residues. The CDR3 sequence is CATDTGGDTEAFF. In nucleotides, the CDR3 is TGTGCCACCGACACAGGGGGGGACACTGAAGCTTTCTTT.

The chain links TRBV5-1 to TRBJ2-7; maybe TRBD1 (6 bases). Trimming cost V 2 bases and J 4 bases, with 13 bases left between them. The CDR3 sequence is 14 residues long. Germline loops: CDR1 SGHRS, CDR2 YFSETQ. The CDR3 DNA follows: TGCGCCAGCAGCTTTCAACAGGGCATATACGAGCAGTACTTC. Amino acids: CASSFQQGIYEQYF.

V usage is TRBV25-1 and J usage is TRBJ1-5; 10 nucleotides agree with TRBD1. The CDR3 sequence is 15 residues long. Trimming cost V 4 bases and J 7 bases; bases outside gene matches: 7. Germline CDR1 MGHDK, CDR2 SYGVNS. The CDR3 DNA follows: TGTGCCAGCAGTGGAACGACAGGGGGCGGACAGCCCCAGCATTTT. Protein sequence: CASSGTTGGGQPQHF.

V usage is TRBV11-2 and J usage is TRBJ2-2, with D hard to call. V was pared by 2 bases and J by 6 bases, with 19 bases between. Germline V gene sequence: CDR1 SGHAT, CDR2 FQNNGV. This CDR3 comprises 17 residues. CDR3 sequence reads: CASSLINSGSSAGELFF. CDR3 nucleotides: TGTGCCAGCAGCTTAATAAATTCCGGGTCATCGGCCGGGGAGCTGTTTTTT. Full variable domain (outside the CDR3, taken from reference TRBV11-2 and TRBJ2-2): EAGVAQSPRYKIIEKRQSVAFWCNPISGHATLYWYQQILGQGPKLLIQFQNNGVVDDSQLPKDRFSAERLKGVDSTLKIQPAKLEDSAVYLCASSLINSGSSAGELFFGEGSRLTVL.

The V gene is TRBV29-1, the J gene TRBJ2-2, with 10 bases lining up with TRBD2. Germline-derived CDR1 and CDR2 are SQVTM and ANQGSEA. With 5 bases clipped from V and 7 bases from J, the junction kept 10 bases outside the gene matches. The CDR3 length is 15 residues. CDR3 region: CSVPPSAGGNGELFF. For the CDR3, the DNA is TGCAGCGTTCCCCCCTCAGCGGGGGGGAACGGGGAGCTGTTTTTT.

The V call is TRBV21-1, the J call TRBJ1-2. TRBV21-1 is labeled a pseudogene. The CDR3 is 13 residues long. CDR3 DNA: TGTGCCAGCAGCAAATGGGAGCGGGAGGGCTACACCTTC. Translated, it gives CASSKWEREGYTF.

The chain has TRBV4-2 and TRBJ1-5, with D unresolved. Germline V CDR1 and CDR2: LGHNA, YNFKEQ. Trimming pared 4 bases from V and 0 bases from J, leaving 7 bases between. The CDR3 contains 14 residues. The DNA of the CDR3 is TGTGCCAGCAGCCCACAGCTTAGCAATCAGCCCCAGCATTTT. It specifies CASSPQLSNQPQHF.

The CDR3 is CASSMLPRSPLHF. The DNA for the CDR3 is TGTGCCAGTAGTATGCTCCCTCGGTCACCCCTCCACTTT. The chain carries TRBV19 and TRBJ1-6; no firm D call. The CDR3 spans 13 residues. CDR1 LNHDA and CDR2 SQIVND come from the germline V gene (reference sequence). V was cut by 3 bases and J by 10 bases, with 10 bases left in between.

The rearrangement joins TRBV7-9 to TRBJ2-2; 8 nucleotides line up with TRBD1. There are 18 residues in the CDR3. Germline CDR1 SEHNR, CDR2 FQNEAQ (reference sequence). Trimming cost V 3 bases and J 4 bases; bases outside gene matches: 13. Here the CDR3 DNA reads TGTGCCAGCAGCTTTAGGACAGGGAGTCCCGGGTTCACCGGGGAGCTGTTTTTT. Protein: CASSFRTGSPGFTGELFF. Full variable domain (missing parts from reference TRBV7-9 and TRBJ2-2): DTGVSQNPRHKITKRGQNVTFRCDPISEHNRLYWYRQTLGQGPEFLTYFQNEAQLEKSRLLSDRFSAERPKGSFSTLEIQRTEQGDSAMYLCASSFRTGSPGFTGELFFGEGSRLTVL.

The CDR3 DNA sequence: TGTGCCAGCAGTTCATCAGAGGGGGACAGGGTCGAGACCCAGTACTTC. Residues: CASSSSEGDRVETQYF. The chain joins TRBV28 to TRBJ2-5; 9 bases match TRBD1. Per the germline V gene, CDR1 is MDHEN and CDR2 is SYDVKM. The V segment lost 4 bases and the J segment 5 bases; nucleotides outside the gene matches: 11. The CDR3 covers 16 residues.

The rearrangement uses TRBV20-1 and TRBJ1-1; the D is unclear. This CDR3 has 11 amino acids. Germline-derived CDR1 and CDR2 are DFQATT and SNEGSKA (reference sequence). Trimming removed 6 bases from V and 5 bases from J, with 10 bases in between. CDR3 residues: CSAKRGTEAFF. CDR3 bases: TGCAGTGCGAAAAGAGGGACTGAAGCTTTCTTT.

The chain joins TRBV5-8 to TRBJ1-1, with D hard to call. The CDR3 runs 15 residues. Trimming removed 0 bases at V and 0 bases at J, with 9 bases between. CDR1 and CDR2 from the germline V gene are SGHTS and YDEGEE. The CDR3 DNA follows: TGTGCCAGCAGCTTGGGGGCAGCAGTGAACACTGAAGCTTTCTTT. Translated, it gives CASSLGAAVNTEAFF. The full variable domain, with the rest looked up from reference TRBV5-8 and TRBJ1-1, is EAGVTQSPTHLIKTRGQQATLRCSPISGHTSVYWYQQALGLGLQFLLWYDEGEERNRGNFPPRFSGRQFPNYSSELNVNALELEDSALYLCASSLGAAVNTEAFFGQGTRLTVV.

This sequence joins TRBV27 and TRBJ1-2; 8 nucleotides line up with TRBD1. The CDR3 extends over 15 amino acids. J lost 2 bases, V lost 4 bases, and 6 bases had no gene match. Germline V CDR1 and CDR2: MNHEY, SMNVEV (reference sequence). The CDR3 here is CASSSSGQGNYGYTF. CDR3 DNA: TGTGCCAGCAGTTCTAGCGGACAGGGCAACTATGGCTACACCTTC.

This chain links TRBV4-1 with TRBJ1-3; D is unresolved. Trimming pared 4 bases from V and 4 bases from J, leaving 17 bases between. This CDR3 is 16 amino acids long. Germline CDR1 and CDR2: MGHRA and YSYEKL. CDR3 amino acids: CASSLGREPGGNTIYF. The CDR3 DNA follows: TGCGCCAGCAGCCTCGGACGGGAGCCCGGAGGAAACACCATATATTTT.